This is a list of T cell receptor beta chains from one sample in a study of CD8+CD57+ T cells in acquired aplastic anemia. TCRdb reanalysed the reads using MiXCR and keeps one entry per CDR3 protein. The sample has a few hundred thousand distinct CDR3 sequences; 61% are singletons. The source material was sorted CD4+, CD8+, or CD8+CD57+ T cells (not recorded which) from PBMCs. These receptors were obtained from a human donor in good health. CDR3s include the opening cysteine and the closing phenylalanine or tryptophan. Fields, in order: D gene, J gene, clone size, V gene, CDR3 DNA, CDR3 protein. A D gene is named only where the DNA matches it firmly. The size entry is marked missing in some rows and otherwise reads once, few, many or a size class.

>.|TRBJ2-7|.|TRBV19
TGTGCCAGTAGTAGCCCACGGGACTCCAATTACGAGCAGTACTTC
CASSSPRDSNYEQYF
>.|TRBJ2-5|few|TRBV6-4
TGTGCCAGCAGTGTAAGGGCGGAGGGGGGCCAAGAGACCCAGTACTTC
CASSVRAEGGQETQYF
>.|TRBJ1-1|.|TRBV7-2
TGTGCCAGCAGCCCGCCTGGGGCCAGGGCGGCCACTGAAGCTTTCTTT
CASSPPGARAATEAFF
>.|TRBJ2-5|.|TRBV20-1
TGCAGTGCTCCCTCGGGTCCGCAAGAGACCCAGTACTTC
CSAPSGPQETQYF
>.|TRBJ1-1|many|TRBV5-8
TGTGCCAGCAGCCAGGAAGGCAGGAACACTGAAGCTTTCTTT
CASSQEGRNTEAFF
>.|TRBJ1-6|.|TRBV7-9
TGTGCCAGCAGCCCAGGCAGTGCGCATGGGCAGGGAGGTGGTTCACCCCTCCACTTT
CASSPGSAHGQGGGSPLHF
>TRBD2|TRBJ2-5|.|TRBV10-1
TGCGCCAGCAGCGGGGGAATAGCGGGAACCAGAGAGACCCAGTACTTC
CASSGGIAGTRETQYF
>.|TRBJ1-2|.|TRBV11-2
TGTGCCAGCAGCCCATCAGAAGCTTGGTATGGCTACACCTTC
CASSPSEAWYGYTF
>.|TRBJ1-2|many|TRBV24-1
TGTGCCACCAGTCAGGGGTGGAACTATGGCTACACCTTC
CATSQGWNYGYTF
>.|TRBJ2-7|few|TRBV27
TGTGCCAGCAGTCTGGGACTGGGCGAGCAGTACTTC
CASSLGLGEQYF
>.|TRBJ2-7|.|TRBV20-1
TGCAGTGCTAGAGGCGGGTCATCCCCTAGGTCCGAGCAGTACTTC
CSARGGSSPRSEQYF
>TRBD1|TRBJ2-7|.|TRBV29-1
TGCAGCTTCACCGGGACAGGCCTTTTTGGGCAGTACTTC
CSFTGTGLFGQYF
>.|TRBJ2-2|.|TRBV5-6
TGTGCCAGCAGCGGAGAGGGGGAGCTGTTTTTT
CASSGEGELFF
>TRBD2|TRBJ2-1|.|TRBV29-1
TGCAGCGTTGTCGGGACTAGCGGTTACAATGAACAGTCCTTC
CSVVGTSGYNEQSF
>TRBD1|TRBJ2-7|.|TRBV7-2
TGTGCCAGCAGCCCCCCCGGGACAGGATACGAGCAGTACTTC
CASSPPGTGYEQYF
>.|TRBJ1-6|many|TRBV4-1
TGCGCCAGCAGCCAAGTTTCGGATTCACCCCTCCACTTT
CASSQVSDSPLHF
>TRBD1|TRBJ2-5|many|TRBV6-5
TGTGCCAGCAGGCCGGGACAGGGGTACCAAGAGACCCAGTACTTC
CASRPGQGYQETQYF
>.|TRBJ1-6|.|TRBV6-4
TGTGCCAGCAGTCGGGACGGACGGACCCTTAATTCACCCCTCCACTTT
CASSRDGRTLNSPLHF
>.|TRBJ2-7|.|TRBV7-9
TGTGCCAGCAGCCCCCGGGTGGGCCCCTCCGAGCAGTACTTC
CASSPRVGPSEQYF
>TRBD2|TRBJ2-5|few|TRBV11-2
TGTGCCAGCAGCTACCGAAGGGGCCCCAGCGGGGGGGCACTGGAGACCCAGTACTTC
CASSYRRGPSGGALETQYF
>.|TRBJ1-1|few|TRBV28
TGTGCCAGCAGCCTCCTGGGGATTGTGAACACTGAAGCTTTCTTT
CASSLLGIVNTEAFF
>.|TRBJ2-7|.|TRBV7-9
TGTGCCAGCAGCTCTAGCTCGGAGGGCAACGAGCAGTACTTC
CASSSSSEGNEQYF
>.|TRBJ2-1|few|TRBV10-2
TGCGCCAGCATTAGGGTCTCAGGCGATGAGCAGTTCTTC
CASIRVSGDEQFF
>.|TRBJ2-7|few|TRBV3-1
TGTGCCAGCAGTCTAGGGGGAGTATACGAGCAGTACTTC
CASSLGGVYEQYF
>.|TRBJ2-1|few|TRBV15
TGTGCCACCAGCAGAGATCGGGGTGAGCAGTTCTTC
CATSRDRGEQFF
>TRBD2|TRBJ2-5|.|TRBV6-5
TGTGCCAGCAGTTACAGTGCGGGGGGCTATTTGAGCGAGTACTTC
CASSYSAGGYLSEYF
>TRBD1|TRBJ1-5|.|TRBV7-2
TGTGCCAGCAGCTTATCCGGACAGGTCGGTCAGCCCCAGCATTTT
CASSLSGQVGQPQHF
>.|TRBJ2-1|.|TRBV6-2/TRBV6-3
TGTGCCAGCAGGCCAATGGGACTCCCGTCCCACAATGAGCAGTTCTTC
CASRPMGLPSHNEQFF
>.|TRBJ2-5|.|TRBV24-1
TGTGCCACCAGTGATTTTATGAAGACCCAGTACTTC
CATSDFMKTQYF
>TRBD1|TRBJ2-7|.|TRBV7-9
TGTGCCAGCAGCCCCCGGGACAGCCTACCCTACGAGCAGTACTTC
CASSPRDSLPYEQYF
>.|TRBJ2-7|many|TRBV7-3
TGTGCCAGCAGCTTAACTCCGGGGGCCTACGAGCAGTACTTC
CASSLTPGAYEQYF
>TRBD2|TRBJ2-7|.|TRBV5-1
TGCGCCAGCAGCTTTGCCGGGACTAGCGAATTTTACGAGCAGTACTTC
CASSFAGTSEFYEQYF
>.|TRBJ1-2|.|TRBV5-1
TGCGCCAGCAGCTTGGATACGGTCTATGGCTACACCTTC
CASSLDTVYGYTF
>TRBD2|TRBJ2-3|.|TRBV10-3
TGTGCCATCAGGGGACTAGCGGGGGGAACAAATACGCAGTATTTT
CAIRGLAGGTNTQYF
>.|TRBJ1-2|once|TRBV20-1
TGCAGTGCTAAACCGGGGACTAGCGGATCCTACGAGCAGTACTATGGCTACACCTTC
CSAKPGTSGSYEQYYGYTF
>.|TRBJ2-5|once|TRBV6-1
TGTGCCAGCAGTGGGGGACTCCTAGGGACCCAGTACTTC
CASSGGLLGTQYF
>.|TRBJ2-7|few|TRBV20-1
TGCAGTGCTTTTGACAGGCCGTACGAGCAGTACTTC
CSAFDRPYEQYF
>.|TRBJ1-6|.|TRBV10-3
TGTGCCATCAGTGAGTCTTTGGGACCCCATAATTCACCCCTCCACTTT
CAISESLGPHNSPLHF
>.|TRBJ2-2|once|TRBV20-1
TGCAGTGCTAGAGATTCGGGACATACCGCGAACACCGGGGAGCTGTTTTTT
CSARDSGHTANTGELFF
>.|TRBJ2-7|many|TRBV10-3
TGTGCCATCAGTGAGTCGTCAGGGCGAGGCGAGCAGTACTTC
CAISESSGRGEQYF
>TRBD1|TRBJ1-1|many|TRBV15
TGTGCCACCAGCGAGGGACAGGGGAACACTGAAGCTTTCTTT
CATSEGQGNTEAFF